These 15 T cell receptor beta chains originate from one sample sequenced in a study of T cells in Graves' hyperthyroidism and ophthalmopathy. TCR beta CDR3 region amplification was performed from RNA transcripts. First-round RT-PCR of the TCR CDR3 relied on the HTBI primer set. Via MiXCR, TCRdb re-called the multiplex PCR reads, giving one row per CDR3 protein. The sample yields 550,000 to 850,000 distinct CDR3 sequences, 15% to 20% seen once. The sample consisted of blood. The receptors come from a woman in her forties or fifties with Graves' hyperthyroidism that later progressed to Graves' ophthalmopathy.

This clonotype was picked up a small number of times. The rearrangement links TRBV7-9 to TRBJ2-3; TRBD2 agrees at 11 bases. V dropped 5 bases and J dropped 4; count of bases not matched to a gene: 8. The CDR3 spans 16 residues. Germline assignment: CDR1 SEHNR and CDR2 FQNEAQ (reference sequence). The CDR3, as DNA: TGTGCCAGCAGCCGGCAGACTAGCGGGGCTCCAGATACGCAGTATTTT. It encodes CASSRQTSGAPDTQYF. Drawing the rest from reference TRBV7-9 and TRBJ2-3, the complete variable domain is DTGVSQNPRHKITKRGQNVTFRCDPISEHNRLYWYRQTLGQGPEFLTYFQNEAQLEKSRLLSDRFSAERPKGSFSTLEIQRTEQGDSAMYLCASSRQTSGAPDTQYFGPGTRLTVL.

This clonotype was detected once. This chain connects TRBV19 to TRBJ1-5; 7 bases map to TRBD1. Germline assignment: CDR1 LNHDA and CDR2 SQIVND (reference sequence). CDR3 size: 14 residues. Germline trimming cut 8 bases from V and 4 bases from J; bases unmatched to any gene: 8. CDR3 nucleotides: TGTGCCAGTGATGACAGGGTCTGGAATCAGCCCCAGCATTTT. It encodes CASDDRVWNQPQHF.

There are many counts of this clonotype. In nucleotides, the CDR3 is TGTGCCAGCAGTTCCATCGACAGAACAGATACGCAGTATTTT. This encodes CASSSIDRTDTQYF. The rearrangement uses TRBV12-3 or TRBV12-4 and TRBJ2-3, with a possible D match to TRBD1 (5 bases). CDR3 length equals 14 residues. V was shortened by 4 bases and J by 3 bases, with 11 bases between the two germline ends.

The V call is TRBV2, the J call TRBJ2-3; perhaps TRBD2 as D (5 bases). V dropped 7 bases and J dropped 5 bases, with 19 bases sitting between them. This CDR3 has 15 residues. Germline lookup yields CDR1 SNHLY and CDR2 FYNNEI. The DNA of the CDR3 is TGTGCCAGCACTCGAGGGCGGCCACCCCAAGATACGCAGTATTTT. The encoded protein is CASTRGRPPQDTQYF.

About this clonotype: A much larger clone is a single base away; this may be a read error. V usage is TRBV3-1 and J usage is TRBJ2-7, with 8 bases matching TRBD1. The CDR3 extends over 15 amino acids. Germline V gene sequence: CDR1 LGHDT, CDR2 YNNKEL (reference sequence). The CDR3 region has the DNA TGTACCAGCAGCACGGCGGGGACAGGAAATTACGAGCAGTACTTC. Residues: CTSSTAGTGNYEQYF.

In the case of this clonotype: A junction end diverges from the germline sequence, so it may reflect a read error. The V call is TRBV2, the J call TRBJ2-2; a weak D match, TRBD2 (6 bases). Germline lookup yields CDR1 SNHLY and CDR2 FYNNEI. CDR3 length: 10 residues. As DNA, the CDR3 is TGTGCCAGCAGTTCGGGGGAGGTGTATTTT. Protein product: CASSSGEVYF.

In its sample, this clonotype was seen a few times. V usage is TRBV6-1 and J usage is TRBJ1-1, with unresolved D. V dropped 3 bases and J dropped 3 bases, with 11 bases sitting between them. Germline CDR1 reads MNHNS; CDR2 reads SASEGT. This CDR3 has 14 residues. The CDR3 sequence is CASSDGFGDTEAFF. CDR3 DNA: TGTGCCAGCAGTGACGGGTTTGGAGACACTGAAGCTTTCTTT.

This clonotype was picked up many times. V is TRBV20-1 and J is TRBJ1-2; a weak D match, TRBD1 (6 bases). The ends were cut back, 6 bases at V and 6 bases at J, with 17 bases in the middle. Germline CDR1 DFQATT, CDR2 SNEGSKA (reference sequence). This CDR3 comprises 13 residues. The CDR3 reads CSAKRGGADGYTF. CDR3 DNA: TGCAGTGCCAAAAGGGGGGGGGCTGATGGCTACACCTTC.

This rearrangement joins TRBV2 to TRBJ2-5, with 11 bases identical to TRBD2. CDR3 length: 13 residues. The V gene end was trimmed by 8 bases and the J gene end by 3 bases; junction bases not matched to a gene: 2. CDR1 and CDR2 (germline): SNHLY, FYNNEI. The CDR3 protein is CASRLAGKETQYF. The CDR3 DNA reads as TGTGCCAGCCGACTAGCGGGGAAAGAGACCCAGTACTTC.

Only a few counts were recorded for this clonotype. The rearrangement joins TRBV7-3 to TRBJ1-2; D is possibly TRBD1 (6 bases). The V end was cut by 1 base, the J end by 0 bases, with 12 bases between. CDR1 is SGHTA and CDR2 is FQGTGA in the germline V gene. This CDR3 has 16 amino acids. The CDR3 spells CASSLNGGQTNYGYTF. The DNA for the CDR3 is TGTGCCAGCAGCTTAAATGGCGGACAGACTAACTATGGCTACACCTTC.

The chain has TRBV12-3 or TRBV12-4 and TRBJ1-1; unclear D gene. Between the trimmed V and J ends, which lost 3 bases and 5 bases, there was a span of 19 bases. The CDR3 runs 16 residues. In DNA, the CDR3 is TGTGCCAGCAGTTTTTGGGCGGTCACCTATTTTACTGAAGCTTTCTTT. It yields the protein CASSFWAVTYFTEAFF.

This clonotype was seen a handful of times. V and J are TRBV29-1 and TRBJ1-5, with D maybe TRBD1 (6 bases). The CDR3 extends over 14 amino acids. Trimming took 6 bases from V and 4 from J, leaving 16 bases between them. In germline, CDR1 is SQVTM, CDR2 ANQGSEA. CDR3 sequence: CSVSEAQGNQPQHF. The CDR3 DNA sequence: TGCAGCGTCTCTGAGGCCCAGGGGAATCAGCCCCAGCATTTT. Together with reference TRBV29-1 and TRBJ1-5, the CDR3 gives the full variable domain: SAVISQKPSRDICQRGTSLTIQCQVDSQVTMMFWYRQQPGQSLTLIATANQGSEATYESGFVIDKFPISRPNLTFSTLTVSNMSPEDSSIYLCSVSEAQGNQPQHFGDGTRLSIL.

This chain joins TRBV7-6 and TRBJ1-2; a possible D gene is TRBD1 (6 bases). V dropped 5 bases and J dropped 6 bases, with 10 bases sitting between them. This CDR3 is built from 12 residues. Per germline, CDR1 SGHVS and CDR2 FNYEAQ. CDR3 sequence (DNA): TGTGCCAGCAGCGCCAACAGGGATGGCTACACCTTC. Its protein product is CASSANRDGYTF.

The gene calls are TRBV5-4 and TRBJ2-5, with a tentative D call TRBD1 (5 bases). This CDR3 comprises 13 residues. The germline V gene encodes CDR1 SGHNT and CDR2 YYREEE (reference sequence). The V end lost 2 bases, the J end lost 7 bases, and 12 bases lay between the germline ends. CDR3 nucleotides: TGTGCCAGCAGCTTCCCAGGGTGGGGGACCCAGTACTTC. It specifies CASSFPGWGTQYF. Together with reference TRBV5-4 and TRBJ2-5, the CDR3 gives the full variable domain: ETGVTQSPTHLIKTRGQQVTLRCSSQSGHNTVSWYQQALGQGPQFIFQYYREEENGRGNFPPRFSGLQFPNYSSELNVNALELDDSALYLCASSFPGWGTQYFGPGTRLLVL.

The rearrangement uses TRBV5-8 and TRBJ2-1, with D perhaps TRBD1 or TRBD2 (5 bases each). This CDR3 is 16 amino acids long. The V end lost 0 bases, the J end lost 5 bases, and 15 bases lay between the germline ends. CDR1 and CDR2 (germline): SGHTS, YDEGEE. The CDR3 DNA sequence: TGTGCCAGCAGCTTGGTTGCAGGGACGGGGAACAATGAGCAGTTCTTC. Encoded protein: CASSLVAGTGNNEQFF.